These 6 T cell receptor beta chains originate from one sample sequenced in a study of blood T cell repertoires in COVID-19. Clones were sequenced by immunoSEQ multiplex PCR, and TCRdb holds only the in-frame ones, with some missing. The sample comprises a few hundred thousand clones, about 90% of which are singletons, and approximately 3.1% rests with the top ten. The sequencing input was PBMCs or T cells enriched from blood (not recorded which). The receptors originated from a woman younger than 45 who had recovered from COVID-19.

J is TRBJ2-7 and V is TRBV28, with D possibly matching TRBD1 (6 bases). Germline-derived CDR1 and CDR2 are MDHEN and SYDVKM. V was pared by 6 bases and J by 1 base, with 13 bases between. The CDR3 runs to 14 residues. CDR3 sequence (DNA): TGTGCCAGCAGCAACACAGGGATGTCCTACGAGCAGTACTTC. Translating it yields CASSNTGMSYEQYF.

The chain employs TRBV7-9 and TRBJ2-6; D is possibly TRBD1 (5 bases). The CDR3 contains 15 residues. CDR1 is SEHNR, CDR2 FQNEAQ, per germline (reference sequence). Trimming stripped 5 bases from V and 0 bases from J, with 8 bases between. CDR3 protein: CASSPGYSGANVLTF. DNA for the CDR3: TGTGCCAGCAGCCCAGGGTACTCTGGGGCCAACGTCCTGACTTTC.

This clone showed up just once. CDR3 protein: CASRVGQGVTHEQFF. The CDR3 coding sequence is TGTGCCAGTAGGGTCGGACAGGGGGTCACCCATGAGCAGTTCTTC. The rearrangement uses TRBV19 and TRBJ2-1, with TRBD1 matching over 10 bases. The CDR3 consists of 15 residues. The germline V gene has CDR1 LNHDA and CDR2 SQIVND (reference sequence). Trimming at V came to 6 bases and at J to 8 bases, leaving 10 bases not matched to a gene.

Only one count was recorded for this clone. The V gene is TRBV4-1, the J gene TRBJ1-6; TRBD1 matches at 10 bases. J was trimmed by 8 bases and V by 3 bases; bases with no gene match: 7. The CDR3 covers 16 residues. CDR1 and CDR2 (germline): MGHRA, YSYEKL. CDR3 bases: TGCGCCAGCAGCCAGATCCCGACAGGGGGCCATTCACCCCTCCACTTT. It yields the protein CASSQIPTGGHSPLHF.

The chain uses TRBV28 and TRBJ1-2; tentatively, D is TRBD1 (5 bases). V lost 2 bases and J lost 13, with 23 bases in between. Germline loops: CDR1 MDHEN, CDR2 SYDVKM. The CDR3 loop spans 15 amino acids. DNA for the CDR3: TGTGCCAGCAGTTTACCCCCACCTCAGACAGACGGGTTCACCTTC. Its translation: CASSLPPPQTDGFTF.

The chain is built from TRBV5-1 and TRBJ1-1, with 8 bases aligning to TRBD1. This CDR3 is built from 15 residues. V shed 4 bases and J 2 bases; nucleotides not matched to a gene: 7. Germline V gene sequence: CDR1 SGHRS, CDR2 YFSETQ. This CDR3 reads CASSPPDRDNTEAFF. For the CDR3, the DNA is TGCGCCAGCAGCCCCCCGGACAGGGATAACACTGAAGCTTTCTTT.